Reported below is one T cell receptor beta chain. The antigen is unknown. Eight separate reactions for every sample produced the cDNA. UMIs containing a 6-nucleotide sample barcode were added via template switching. TCRdb reworked the 5' RACE reads into one entry per CDR3 protein, no DNA. The listing contains about 450,000 distinct CDR3 sequences. The CDR3 extends over 16 amino acids. CDR1 and CDR2 (germline): MNHEY, SVGAGI. The sample belongs to a study of monozygotic twins with inflammatory bowel disease. General study points: Clonotype overlap with others was lower in IBD patients than in healthy twins, a difference that was greatest with disease activity.

V and J are TRBV6-5 and TRBJ1-1. The TCR originated in a human donor with ulcerative colitis or Crohn's disease, or a healthy co-twin of an affected twin (not recorded which). What was sequenced was blood. The CDR3 is CASSPYSGKSTTEAFF.